The rows below give T cell receptor beta chains drawn from one sample of a study of cytomegalovirus exposure and HLA in healthy donors. Repertoires were generated with immunoSEQ multiplex PCR, while TCRdb's copy carries only in-frame clones and drops some. This table has around 150,000 clones, just under 80% appearing once. Material: PBMCs. The receptors come from a young man in good health and CMV-seropositive. CDR3s include the opening cysteine and the closing phenylalanine or tryptophan. A D gene is named only where the DNA matches it firmly. Clone size appears in some rows only: once, few, many, or a class for an expanded clone.

>TRBV7-2|-|-|TRBJ2-1
TGTGCCAGCAGCCCTGACGGGGGTCCCTACAATGAGCAGTTCTTC
CASSPDGGPYNEQFF
>TRBV10-3|-|-|TRBJ2-5
TGTGCCATCAGCCCAGTGGGGGGGCAGGAGACCCAGTACTTC
CAISPVGGQETQYF
>TRBV10-3|few|TRBD1|TRBJ1-1
TGTGCCATCAGTGACGCGACAGGGTACACTGAAGCTTTCTTT
CAISDATGYTEAFF
>TRBV4-3|-|-|TRBJ2-1
TGCGCCAGCAGCCAGCTGCGGGAAAACAATGAGCAGCTCTTC
CASSQLRENNEQLF
>TRBV6-1|-|TRBD2|TRBJ2-7
TGTGCCAGCAGTGAGTCGGGACTAGCGGGAGTCGGGATAATCGAGCAGTACTTC
CASSESGLAGVGIIEQYF
>TRBV7-2|-|TRBD2|TRBJ2-3
TGTGCCAGCAGCTTAGGGAGTAGGGCTAGCGGGTATAGCACAGATACGCAGTATTTT
CASSLGSRASGYSTDTQYF
>TRBV7-2|few|TRBD2|TRBJ2-4
TGTGCCAGCAGCTCGGGACTAGCGAGAGGAAACATTCAGTACTTC
CASSSGLARGNIQYF
>TRBV28|-|-|TRBJ1-5
TGTGCCAATTCGGACAGAAATAATCAGCCCCAGCATTTT
CANSDRNNQPQHF
>TRBV5-6|-|-|TRBJ1-1
TGTGCCAGCAGCCAGGGAAGCACTGAAGCTTTCTTT
CASSQGSTEAFF
>TRBV7-9|-|TRBD2|TRBJ2-5
TGTGCCAGCAGCTTAGATATCACTAGCGGTGACGAAGAGACCCAGTACTTC
CASSLDITSGDEETQYF
>TRBV10-3|-|-|TRBJ2-5
TGTGCCATCAGTGACGAGGGGGAGGGCCGAGGGGAGACCCAGTACTTC
CAISDEGEGRGETQYF
>TRBV9|-|TRBD1|TRBJ1-3
TGTGCCAGCAGTATAGGGGGCTTGGGAAACACCATATATTTT
CASSIGGLGNTIYF
>TRBV11-1|once|-|TRBJ2-1
TGTGCCAGCAGCCACACTAGTGGGGGGGCCTTCTACAATGAGCAGTTCTTC
CASSHTSGGAFYNEQFF
>TRBV7-9|-|-|TRBJ2-1
TGTGCCAGCAGCTCCCTCTTTGAGCAGTTCTTC
CASSSLFEQFF
>TRBV6-4|once|-|TRBJ1-3
TGTGCCATTGAGGGTATCTCTGGAAACACCATATATTTT
CAIEGISGNTIYF